The T cell receptor (beta chain) under discussion was sequenced for a study of cytomegalovirus exposure and HLA in healthy donors. It was with 60 Vbeta and 13 Jbeta primers that the PCR ran. Libraries were prepared by immunoSEQ multiplex PCR; TCRdb keeps only in-frame clonotypes and omits some of them. The sample shows about 110,000 clones, 70% to 85% of them seen only once. This CDR3 is 13 amino acids long. The junction had 8 bases not matched to a gene; V was cut back by 7 bases and J by 5 bases. The germline gives CDR1 SEHNR, CDR2 FQNEAQ (reference sequence). A word on this clone: Its cognate antigen is unknown.

Study-wide findings and caveats: Sequencing likely caused a cluster of highly shared sequence variants. From TCR beta sequences, most subjects' HLA-A and HLA-B alleles were reportedly predicted accurately. Earlier findings revealed that most TCR beta V segments proved productive either about 87% or about 30% of the time.

The V gene is TRBV7-9, the J gene TRBJ2-7, with 7 positions matching TRBD1. Sequenced sample: PBMCs. This TCR was recovered from a man aged 55-75 years in good health and CMV-seronegative. CDR3: CASTRGLLDEQYV. The DNA for the CDR3 is TGTGCCAGCACAAGGGGGCTACTGGACGAGCAGTACGTC.